This T cell receptor (beta chain) was captured in a study of CD8 T cells in Susac syndrome. Random-hexamer reverse transcription was applied to about 0.45 to 1 ug RNA. By means of immunoSEQ multiplex PCR, TCR beta CDR3 spanning 54 Vbeta and 13 Jbeta underwent amplification. TCRdb reprocessed the immunoSEQ multiplex PCR reads via MiXCR and lists one record per CDR3 protein. The sample includes around 150,000 distinct CDR3 sequences, 85% to 95% seen only once; the top ten take about 0.18%. Trimming at V came to 6 bases and at J to 6 bases, leaving 12 bases not matched to a gene. CDR3 size: 14 residues. Germline lookup yields CDR1 SGHNT and CDR2 YYREEE (reference sequence).

The receptor was isolated from a human donor with Susac syndrome. The gene calls are TRBV5-4 and TRBJ2-7; 7 bases match TRBD1. The sequencing input was CD8+ T cells from PBMCs. CDR3 in amino acids: CASTPGTDLSEQYF. The CDR3 nucleotides are TGTGCCAGCACTCCCGGGACAGACTTATCCGAGCAGTACTTC.